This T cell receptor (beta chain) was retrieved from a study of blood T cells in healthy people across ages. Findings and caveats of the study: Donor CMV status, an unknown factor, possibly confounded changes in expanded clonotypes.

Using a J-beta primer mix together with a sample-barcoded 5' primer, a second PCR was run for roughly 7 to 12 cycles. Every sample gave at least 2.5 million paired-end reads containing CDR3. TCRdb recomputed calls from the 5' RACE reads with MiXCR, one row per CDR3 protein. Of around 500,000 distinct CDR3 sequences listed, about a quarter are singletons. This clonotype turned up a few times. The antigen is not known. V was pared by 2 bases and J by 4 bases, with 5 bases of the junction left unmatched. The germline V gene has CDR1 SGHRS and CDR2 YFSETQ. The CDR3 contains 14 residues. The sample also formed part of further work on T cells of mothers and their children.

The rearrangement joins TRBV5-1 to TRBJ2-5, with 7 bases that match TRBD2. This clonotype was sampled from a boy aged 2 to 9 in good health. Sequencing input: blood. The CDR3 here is CASSLRGDGETQYF. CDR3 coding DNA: TGCGCCAGCAGCTTACGGGGGGATGGAGAGACCCAGTACTTC.